These 5 T cell receptor beta chains came from one sample sequenced in a study of response to subunit inactivated influenza vaccine. TCRdb processed the RT-PCR reads anew with MiXCR; each CDR3 protein has one entry. Among 750,000 to 850,000 distinct CDR3 sequences listed, about a fifth were seen once. The specimen comprised PBMCs from blood, sampled approximately 5 days after vaccination. These receptors were collected from a man between 50 and 59 years old who received an inactivated influenza vaccine.

There are a few counts of this clonotype. This rearrangement joins TRBV20-1 to TRBJ2-1, with D maybe TRBD2 (7 bases). Germline V gene data show CDR1 as DFQATT and CDR2 as SNEGSKA (reference sequence). Trimming shortened V by 5 bases and J by 8 bases, and 25 bases separated the two germline ends. The CDR3 extends over 16 amino acids. The DNA of the CDR3 is TGCAGTGCTCGGATGGGGGGGGCGGTAATGACATATGAGCAGTTCTTC. This codes for CSARMGGAVMTYEQFF.

This chain joins TRBV7-8 and TRBJ1-5; D gene uncertain. Germline CDR1 SGHVS, CDR2 FQNEAQ. V gave up 5 bases and J gave up 5 bases, with 10 bases separating them. This CDR3 has 13 residues. For the CDR3, the DNA is TGTGCCAGCAGCCCTACATCGGATCAGCCCCAGCATTTT. It codes for CASSPTSDQPQHF. Full variable domain (remainder filled in from reference TRBV7-8 and TRBJ1-5): GAGVSQSPRYKVAKRGQDVALRCDPISGHVSLFWYQQALGQGPEFLTYFQNEAQLDKSGLPSDRFFAERPEGSVSTLKIQRTQQEDSAVYLCASSPTSDQPQHFGDGTRLSIL.

V and J are TRBV6-1 and TRBJ2-7, with 8 bases aligning to TRBD2. Trimming removed 6 bases from V and 2 bases from J; junction bases left unmatched: 6. The CDR3 runs to 14 residues. The germline V gene has CDR1 MNHNS and CDR2 SASEGT. This CDR3 is CASRNREGPYEQYF. The CDR3 DNA sequence: TGTGCCAGCAGGAACCGGGAGGGCCCCTACGAGCAGTACTTC.

The chain combines TRBV5-1 with TRBJ1-1; D may be TRBD1 (5 bases). Trimming cost V 2 bases and J 5 bases, with 10 bases left between them. From germline, CDR1 is SGHRS and CDR2 YFSETQ. This CDR3 is 13 amino acids long. In nucleotides, the CDR3 is TGCGCCAGCAGCTTCCAGGGTATGACTGAAGCTTTCTTT. It translates to CASSFQGMTEAFF.

The table lists this clonotype with many counts. V is TRBV29-1 and J is TRBJ2-1; 12 bases are shared with TRBD2. This CDR3 spans 15 amino acids. V was clipped by 4 bases and J by 10 bases; unmatched bases: 11. Germline lookup yields CDR1 SQVTM and CDR2 ANQGSEA. CDR3 residues: CSVVGLAGPIGEQFF. The CDR3 DNA reads TGCAGCGTTGTAGGACTAGCGGGGCCAATAGGGGAGCAGTTCTTC.